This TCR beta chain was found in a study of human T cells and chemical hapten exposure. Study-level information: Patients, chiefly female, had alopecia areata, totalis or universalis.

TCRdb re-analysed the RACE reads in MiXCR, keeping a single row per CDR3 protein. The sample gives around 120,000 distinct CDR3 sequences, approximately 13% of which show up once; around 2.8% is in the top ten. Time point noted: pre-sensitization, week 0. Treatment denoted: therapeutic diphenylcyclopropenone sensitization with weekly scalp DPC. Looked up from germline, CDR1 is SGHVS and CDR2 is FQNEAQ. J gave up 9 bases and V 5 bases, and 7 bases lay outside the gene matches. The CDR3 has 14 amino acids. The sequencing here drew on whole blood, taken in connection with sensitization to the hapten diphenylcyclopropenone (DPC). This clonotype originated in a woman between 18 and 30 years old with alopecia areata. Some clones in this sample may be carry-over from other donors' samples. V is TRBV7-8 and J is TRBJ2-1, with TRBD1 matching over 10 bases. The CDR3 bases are TGTGCCAGCAGCAACCGGGACAGGGGAGGTGAGCAGTTCTTC. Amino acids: CASSNRDRGGEQFF.